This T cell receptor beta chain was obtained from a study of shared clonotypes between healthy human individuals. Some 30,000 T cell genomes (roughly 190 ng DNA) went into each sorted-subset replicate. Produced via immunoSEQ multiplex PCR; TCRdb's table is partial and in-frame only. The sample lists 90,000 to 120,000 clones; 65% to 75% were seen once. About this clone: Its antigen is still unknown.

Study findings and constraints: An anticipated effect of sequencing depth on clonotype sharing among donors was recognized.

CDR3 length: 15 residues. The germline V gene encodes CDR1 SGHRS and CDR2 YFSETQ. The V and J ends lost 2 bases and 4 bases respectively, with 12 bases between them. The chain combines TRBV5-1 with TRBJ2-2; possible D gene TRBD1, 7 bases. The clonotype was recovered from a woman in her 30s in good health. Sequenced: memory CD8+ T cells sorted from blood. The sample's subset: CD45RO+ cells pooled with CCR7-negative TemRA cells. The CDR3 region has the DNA TGCGCCAGCAGCTTCGACAGGGAGGCCACCGGGGAGCTGTTTTTT. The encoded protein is CASSFDREATGELFF.